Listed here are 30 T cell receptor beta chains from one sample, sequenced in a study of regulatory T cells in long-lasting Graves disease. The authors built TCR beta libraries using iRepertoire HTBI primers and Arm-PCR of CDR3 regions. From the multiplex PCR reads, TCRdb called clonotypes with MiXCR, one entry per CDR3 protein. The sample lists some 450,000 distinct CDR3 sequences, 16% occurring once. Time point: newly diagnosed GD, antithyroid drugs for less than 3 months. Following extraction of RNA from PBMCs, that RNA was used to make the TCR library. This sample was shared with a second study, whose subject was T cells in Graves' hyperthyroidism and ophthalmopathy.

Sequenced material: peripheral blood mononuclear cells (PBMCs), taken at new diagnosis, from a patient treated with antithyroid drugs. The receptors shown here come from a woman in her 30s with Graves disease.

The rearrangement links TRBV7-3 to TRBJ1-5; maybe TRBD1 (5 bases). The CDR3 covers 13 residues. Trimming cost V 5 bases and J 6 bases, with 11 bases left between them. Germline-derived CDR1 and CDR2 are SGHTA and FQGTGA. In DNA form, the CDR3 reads TGTGCCAGCAGCCCCGTTGGGGGTCAGCCCCAGCATTTT. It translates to CASSPVGGQPQHF.

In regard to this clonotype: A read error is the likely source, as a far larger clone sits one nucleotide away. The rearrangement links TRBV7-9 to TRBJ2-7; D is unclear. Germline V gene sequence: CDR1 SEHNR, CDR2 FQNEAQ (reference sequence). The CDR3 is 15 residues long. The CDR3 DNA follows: TGTGCCAGCAGCTTAGTAATACAGCCTACCTACGAGCTGTACTTC. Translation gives CASSLVIQPTYELYF.

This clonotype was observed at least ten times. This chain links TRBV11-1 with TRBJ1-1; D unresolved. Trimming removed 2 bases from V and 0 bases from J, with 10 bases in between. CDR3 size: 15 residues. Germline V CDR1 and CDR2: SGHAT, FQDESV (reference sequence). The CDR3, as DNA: TGTGCCAGCAGCTTATTTGGAGATTTGAACACTGAAGCTTTCTTT. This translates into CASSLFGDLNTEAFF.

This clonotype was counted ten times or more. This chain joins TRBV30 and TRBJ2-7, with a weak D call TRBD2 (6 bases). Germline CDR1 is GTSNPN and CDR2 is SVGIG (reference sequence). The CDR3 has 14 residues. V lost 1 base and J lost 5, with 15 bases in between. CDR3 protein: CAWSGRLGGNEQYF. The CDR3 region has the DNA TGTGCCTGGAGTGGCCGACTTGGCGGGAACGAGCAGTACTTC.

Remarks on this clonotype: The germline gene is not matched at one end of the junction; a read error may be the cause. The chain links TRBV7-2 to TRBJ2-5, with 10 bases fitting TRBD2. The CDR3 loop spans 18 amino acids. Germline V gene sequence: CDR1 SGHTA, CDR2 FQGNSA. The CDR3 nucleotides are TGTGCCAGCAGCTTGGCCCCCCCGCTAGCGGGAGTAGGAGAGACCCGGTACTTC. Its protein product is CASSLAPPLAGVGETRYF.

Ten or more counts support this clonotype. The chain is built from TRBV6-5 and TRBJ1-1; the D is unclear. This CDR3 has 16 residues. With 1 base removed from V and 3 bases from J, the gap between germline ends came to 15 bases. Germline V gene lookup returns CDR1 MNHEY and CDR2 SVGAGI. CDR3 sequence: CASSYYLLDGHTEAFF. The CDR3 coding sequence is TGTGCCAGCAGTTACTATCTCTTAGACGGACACACTGAAGCTTTCTTT.

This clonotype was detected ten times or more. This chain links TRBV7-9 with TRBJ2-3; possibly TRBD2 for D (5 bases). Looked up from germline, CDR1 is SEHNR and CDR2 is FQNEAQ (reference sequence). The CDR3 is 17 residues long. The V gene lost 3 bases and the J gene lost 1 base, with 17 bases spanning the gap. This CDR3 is CASSFKSGSPGTDTQYF. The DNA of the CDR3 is TGTGCCAGCAGCTTTAAGAGTGGGAGTCCTGGCACAGATACGCAGTATTTT.

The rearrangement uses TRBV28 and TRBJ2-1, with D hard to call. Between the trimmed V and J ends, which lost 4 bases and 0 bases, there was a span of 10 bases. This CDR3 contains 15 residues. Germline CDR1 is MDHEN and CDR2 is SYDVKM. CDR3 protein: CASSSGQYSYNEQFF. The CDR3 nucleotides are TGTGCCAGCAGTTCCGGGCAGTACTCCTACAATGAGCAGTTCTTC.

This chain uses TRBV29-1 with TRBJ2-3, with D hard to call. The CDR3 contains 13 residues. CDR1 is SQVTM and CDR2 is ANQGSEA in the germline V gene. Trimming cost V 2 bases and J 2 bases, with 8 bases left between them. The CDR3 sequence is CSVEHASTDTQYF. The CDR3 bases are TGCAGCGTTGAACATGCTTCCACAGATACGCAGTATTTT.

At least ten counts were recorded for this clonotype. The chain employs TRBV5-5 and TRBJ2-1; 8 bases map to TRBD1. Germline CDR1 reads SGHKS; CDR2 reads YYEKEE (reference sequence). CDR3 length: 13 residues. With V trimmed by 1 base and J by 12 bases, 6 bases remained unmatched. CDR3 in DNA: TGTGCCAGCAGCTTGACGACAGGGGATTGGCAGTTCTTC. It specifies CASSLTTGDWQFF. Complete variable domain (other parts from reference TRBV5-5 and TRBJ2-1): DAGVTQSPTHLIKTRGQQVTLRCSPISGHKSVSWYQQVLGQGPQFIFQYYEKEERGRGNFPDRFSARQFPNYSSELNVNALLLGDSALYLCASSLTTGDWQFFGPGTRLTVL.

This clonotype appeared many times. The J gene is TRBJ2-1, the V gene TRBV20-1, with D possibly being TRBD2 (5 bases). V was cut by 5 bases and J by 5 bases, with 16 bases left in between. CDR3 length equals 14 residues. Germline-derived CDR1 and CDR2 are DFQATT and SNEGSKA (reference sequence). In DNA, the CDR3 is TGCAGTGCTCAACGCCAGCGGAGTAACAATGAGCAGTTCTTC. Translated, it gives CSAQRQRSNNEQFF.

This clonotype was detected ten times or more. In DNA, the CDR3 is TGTGCCAGCAGTGATGCCAGGGACAGAAGGGTACCTGGCTACACCTTC. Protein product: CASSDARDRRVPGYTF. V usage is TRBV2 and J usage is TRBJ1-2; 7 nucleotides match TRBD1. After removal of 3 bases from V and 7 bases from J, the junction contained 14 bases not matched to a gene. CDR1 SNHLY and CDR2 FYNNEI come from the germline V gene. The CDR3 has 16 amino acids.

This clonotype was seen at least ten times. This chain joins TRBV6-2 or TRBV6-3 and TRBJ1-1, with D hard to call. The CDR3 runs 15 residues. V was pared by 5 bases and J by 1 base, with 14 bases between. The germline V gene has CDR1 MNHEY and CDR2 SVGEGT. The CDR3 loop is CASSETSYKNTEAFF. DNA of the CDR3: TGTGCCAGCAGTGAGACCTCTTACAAGAACACTGAAGCTTTCTTT.

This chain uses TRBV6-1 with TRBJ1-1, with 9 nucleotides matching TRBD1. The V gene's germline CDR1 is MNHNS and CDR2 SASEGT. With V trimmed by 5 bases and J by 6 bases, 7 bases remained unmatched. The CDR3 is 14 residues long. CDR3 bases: TGTGCCAGCAGTAGGACAGGGGCGGCGTCTGAAGCTTTCTTT. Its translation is CASSRTGAASEAFF.

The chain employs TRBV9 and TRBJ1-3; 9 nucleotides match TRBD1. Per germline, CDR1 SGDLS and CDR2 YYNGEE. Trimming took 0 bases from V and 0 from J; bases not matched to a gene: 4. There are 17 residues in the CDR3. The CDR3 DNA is TGTGCCAGCAGCGTAGAGGGGACAGGGAACTCTGGAAACACCATATATTTT. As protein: CASSVEGTGNSGNTIYF.

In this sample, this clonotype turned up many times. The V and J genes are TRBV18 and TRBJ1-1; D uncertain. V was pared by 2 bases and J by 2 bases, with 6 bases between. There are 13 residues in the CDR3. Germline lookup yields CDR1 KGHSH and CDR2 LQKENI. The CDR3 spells CASSPMTNTEAFF. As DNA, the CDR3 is TGTGCCAGCTCACCAATGACCAACACTGAAGCTTTCTTT.

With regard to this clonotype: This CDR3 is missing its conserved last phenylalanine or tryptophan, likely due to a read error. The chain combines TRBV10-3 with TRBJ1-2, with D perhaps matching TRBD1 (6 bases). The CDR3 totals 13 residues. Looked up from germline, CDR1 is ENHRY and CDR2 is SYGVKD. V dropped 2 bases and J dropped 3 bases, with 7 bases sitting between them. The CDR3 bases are TGTGCCATCAGTGAGGGACAGTACTATGGCTACACCCTC. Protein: CAISEGQYYGYTL.

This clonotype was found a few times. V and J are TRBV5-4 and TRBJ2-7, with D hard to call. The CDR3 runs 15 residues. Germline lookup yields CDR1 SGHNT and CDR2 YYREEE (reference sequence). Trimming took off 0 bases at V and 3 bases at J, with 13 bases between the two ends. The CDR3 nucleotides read TGTGCCAGCAGCTTGGAGCGTGGCAGGAGCTACGAGCAGTACTTC. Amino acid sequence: CASSLERGRSYEQYF.

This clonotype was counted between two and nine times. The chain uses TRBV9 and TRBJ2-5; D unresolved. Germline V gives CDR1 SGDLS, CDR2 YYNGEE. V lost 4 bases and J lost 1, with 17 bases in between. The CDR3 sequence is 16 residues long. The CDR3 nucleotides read TGTGCCAGCAGCCCAGGTCGGGCAGATTTCCAAGAGACCCAGTACTTC. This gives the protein CASSPGRADFQETQYF.

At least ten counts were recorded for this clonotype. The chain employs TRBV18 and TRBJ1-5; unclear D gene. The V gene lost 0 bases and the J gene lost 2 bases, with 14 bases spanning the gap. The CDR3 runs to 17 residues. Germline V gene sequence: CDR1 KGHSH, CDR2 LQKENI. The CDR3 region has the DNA TGTGCCAGCTCACCACCTGGTCAAGGAGGTGGCAATCAGCCCCAGCATTTT. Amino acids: CASSPPGQGGGNQPQHF.

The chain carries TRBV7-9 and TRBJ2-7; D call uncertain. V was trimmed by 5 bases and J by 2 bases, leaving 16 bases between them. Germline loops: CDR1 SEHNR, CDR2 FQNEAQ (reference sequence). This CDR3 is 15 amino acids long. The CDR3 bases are TGTGCCAGCAGCGTGTGGACCAGAAACCCCTACGAGCAGTACTTC. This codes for CASSVWTRNPYEQYF.

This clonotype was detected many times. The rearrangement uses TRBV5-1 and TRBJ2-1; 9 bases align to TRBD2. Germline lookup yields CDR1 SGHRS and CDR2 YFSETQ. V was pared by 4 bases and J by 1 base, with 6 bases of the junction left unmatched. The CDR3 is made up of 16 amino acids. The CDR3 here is CASSKEAGGSYNEQFF. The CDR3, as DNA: TGCGCCAGCAGCAAGGAGGCGGGAGGGTCCTACAATGAGCAGTTCTTC.

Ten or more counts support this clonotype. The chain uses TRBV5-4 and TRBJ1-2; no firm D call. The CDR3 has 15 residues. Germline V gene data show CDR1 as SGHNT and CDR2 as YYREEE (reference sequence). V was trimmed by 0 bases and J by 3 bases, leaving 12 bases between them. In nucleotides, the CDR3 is TGTGCCAGCAGCTTGGTGTTTTCCAAGGACTATGGCTACACCTTC. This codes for CASSLVFSKDYGYTF.

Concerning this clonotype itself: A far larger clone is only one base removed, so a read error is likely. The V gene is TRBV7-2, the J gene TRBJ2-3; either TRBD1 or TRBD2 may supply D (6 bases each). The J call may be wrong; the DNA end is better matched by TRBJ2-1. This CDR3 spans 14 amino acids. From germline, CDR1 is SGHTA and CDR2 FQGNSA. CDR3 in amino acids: CASSLVAGHNEQFF. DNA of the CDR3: TGTGCCAGCAGCTTAGTGGCGGGACACAACGAGCAGTTCTTC.

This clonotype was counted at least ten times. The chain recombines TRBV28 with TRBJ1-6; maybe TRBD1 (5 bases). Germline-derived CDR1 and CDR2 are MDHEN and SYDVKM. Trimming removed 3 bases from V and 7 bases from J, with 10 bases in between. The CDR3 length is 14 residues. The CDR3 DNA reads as TGTGCCAGCAGTTTGTCGGGGCTAAATTCACCCCTCCACTTT. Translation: CASSLSGLNSPLHF.

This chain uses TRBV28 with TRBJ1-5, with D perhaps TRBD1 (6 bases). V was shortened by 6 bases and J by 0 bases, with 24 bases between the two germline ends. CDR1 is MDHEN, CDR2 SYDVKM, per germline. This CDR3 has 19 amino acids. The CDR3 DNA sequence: TGTGCCAGCAGCCCTACCGACAGGCCAAACTTGAATAGCAATCAGCCCCAGCATTTT. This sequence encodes CASSPTDRPNLNSNQPQHF.

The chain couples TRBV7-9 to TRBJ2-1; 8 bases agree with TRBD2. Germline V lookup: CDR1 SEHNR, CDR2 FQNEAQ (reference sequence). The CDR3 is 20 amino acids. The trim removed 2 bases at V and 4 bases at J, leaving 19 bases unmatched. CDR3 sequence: CASSLSALADPMWSYNEQFF. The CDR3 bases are TGTGCCAGCAGCTTAAGTGCACTAGCGGACCCCATGTGGAGTTACAATGAGCAGTTCTTC.

CDR3: CAISDRTGGDYGYTF. CDR3 in DNA: TGTGCCATCAGCGACCGGACAGGGGGCGACTATGGCTACACCTTC. V gene TRBV10-3 combines with J gene TRBJ1-2; 11 bases fit TRBD1. This CDR3 comprises 15 residues. Germline CDR1 is ENHRY and CDR2 is SYGVKD. The V gene end was trimmed by 6 bases and the J gene end by 3 bases; junction bases not matched to a gene: 6.

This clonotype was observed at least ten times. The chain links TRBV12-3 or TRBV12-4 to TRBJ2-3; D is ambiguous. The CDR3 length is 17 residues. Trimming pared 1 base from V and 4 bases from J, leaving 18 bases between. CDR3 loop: CASSLVFWAGQADTQYF. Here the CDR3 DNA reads TGTGCCAGCAGTTTAGTCTTCTGGGCAGGTCAAGCAGATACGCAGTATTTT.

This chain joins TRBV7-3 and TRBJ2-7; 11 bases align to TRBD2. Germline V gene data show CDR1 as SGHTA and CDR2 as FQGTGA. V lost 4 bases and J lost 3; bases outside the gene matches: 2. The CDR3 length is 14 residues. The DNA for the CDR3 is TGTGCCAGCAGCTGGGGGACTAGCGGCTACGAGCAGTACTTC. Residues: CASSWGTSGYEQYF.